This T cell receptor beta chain emerged from a study of T cells expressing NK-cell markers. For the study at large: It was sorted CD3+CD56+NKG2C+, CD3+CD56+NKG2C- and CD3+CD56-NKG2C+ T cells that supplied the TCR beta repertoires.

Reanalyzing the 5' RACE reads, TCRdb keeps one entry per CDR3 protein, without DNA. The sample table includes approximately 420,000 distinct CDR3 sequences. This TCR came from a woman aged 45-59 years in good health. The source material was blood T cells: a sorted CD56 or NKG2C T cell subset, CD4+ or CD8+ T cells, or bulk PBMC T cells (not recorded which).

CDR3 residues: CASSQDGQGLNNEQFF. The chain combines TRBV4-2 with TRBJ2-1; TCRdb gives TRBD2 as the D gene, but with no DNA this cannot be confirmed. Germline CDR1 LGHNA, CDR2 YNFKEQ. This CDR3 region has 16 residues.